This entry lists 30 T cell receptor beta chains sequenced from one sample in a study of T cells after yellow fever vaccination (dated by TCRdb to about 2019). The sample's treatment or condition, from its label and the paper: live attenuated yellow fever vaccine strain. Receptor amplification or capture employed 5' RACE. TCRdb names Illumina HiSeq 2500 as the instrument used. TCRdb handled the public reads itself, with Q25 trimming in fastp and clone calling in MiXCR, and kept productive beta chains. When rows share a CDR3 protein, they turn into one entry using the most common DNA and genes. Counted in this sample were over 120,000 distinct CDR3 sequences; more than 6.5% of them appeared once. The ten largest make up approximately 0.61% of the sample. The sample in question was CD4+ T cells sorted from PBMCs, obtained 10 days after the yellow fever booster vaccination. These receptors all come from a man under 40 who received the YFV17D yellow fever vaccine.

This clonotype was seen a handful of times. CDR3 nucleotides: TGTGCCAGCTCACCTTCCGGGGTCGGGGAGCTGTTTTTT. Translated, it gives CASSPSGVGELFF. The chain joins TRBV18 to TRBJ2-2, with D possibly matching TRBD2 (5 bases). V was shortened by 3 bases and J by 7 bases, with 9 bases between the two germline ends. CDR1 KGHSH and CDR2 LQKENI come from the germline V gene. The CDR3 covers 13 residues.

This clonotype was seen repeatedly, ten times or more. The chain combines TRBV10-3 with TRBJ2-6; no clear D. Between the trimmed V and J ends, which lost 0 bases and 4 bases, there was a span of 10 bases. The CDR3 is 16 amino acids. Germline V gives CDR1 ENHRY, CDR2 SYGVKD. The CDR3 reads CAISESTNQGANVLTF. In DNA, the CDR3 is TGTGCCATCAGTGAGTCGACGAACCAGGGGGCCAACGTCCTGACTTTC.

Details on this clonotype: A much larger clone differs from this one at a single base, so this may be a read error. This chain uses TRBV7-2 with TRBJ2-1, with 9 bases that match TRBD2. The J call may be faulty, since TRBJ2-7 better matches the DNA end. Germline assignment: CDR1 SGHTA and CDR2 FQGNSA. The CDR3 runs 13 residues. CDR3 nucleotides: TGTGCCAGTAGCGGGAGTAGGTACAATGAGCAGTACTTC. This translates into CASSGSRYNEQYF.

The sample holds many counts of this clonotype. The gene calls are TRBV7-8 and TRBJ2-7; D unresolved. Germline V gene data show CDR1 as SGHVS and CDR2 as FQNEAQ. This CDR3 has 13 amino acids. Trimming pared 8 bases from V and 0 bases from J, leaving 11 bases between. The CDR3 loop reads CASGWRSSYEQYF. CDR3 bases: TGTGCCAGCGGATGGCGGAGCTCCTACGAGCAGTACTTC.

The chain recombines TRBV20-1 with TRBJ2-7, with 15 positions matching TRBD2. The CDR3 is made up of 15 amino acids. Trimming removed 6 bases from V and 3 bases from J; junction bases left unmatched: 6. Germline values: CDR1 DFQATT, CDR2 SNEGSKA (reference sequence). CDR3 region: CSASGLAGGYYEQYF. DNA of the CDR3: TGCAGTGCCTCCGGACTAGCGGGAGGGTACTACGAGCAGTACTTC.

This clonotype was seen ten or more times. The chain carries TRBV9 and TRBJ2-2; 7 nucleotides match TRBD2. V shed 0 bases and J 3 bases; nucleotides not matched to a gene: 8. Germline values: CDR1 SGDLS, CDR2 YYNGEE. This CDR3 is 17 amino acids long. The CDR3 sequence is CASSVVEGGRHTGELFF. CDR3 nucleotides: TGTGCCAGCAGCGTAGTGGAGGGAGGGCGTCACACCGGGGAGCTGTTTTTT.

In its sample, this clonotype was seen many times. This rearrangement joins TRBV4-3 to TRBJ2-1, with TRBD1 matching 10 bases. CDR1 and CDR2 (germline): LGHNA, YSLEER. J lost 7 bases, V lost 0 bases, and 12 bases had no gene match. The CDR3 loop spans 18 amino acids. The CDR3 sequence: CASSQEPVFGTGANEQFF. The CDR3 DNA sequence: TGCGCCAGCAGCCAAGAGCCGGTCTTTGGGACAGGGGCGAATGAGCAGTTCTTC.

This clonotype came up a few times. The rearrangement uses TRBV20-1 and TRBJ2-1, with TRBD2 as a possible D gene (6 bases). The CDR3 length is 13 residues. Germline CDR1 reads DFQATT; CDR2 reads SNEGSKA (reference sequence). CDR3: CRIAGSLDNEQFF. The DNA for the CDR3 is TGCAGAATTGCGGGATCCCTAGACAATGAGCAGTTCTTC.

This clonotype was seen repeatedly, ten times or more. The CDR3 protein is CASSLARAKVAKNIQYF. In nucleotides, the CDR3 is TGTGCCAGCAGCTTAGCTAGGGCGAAGGTGGCCAAAAACATTCAGTACTTC. This chain uses TRBV7-2 with TRBJ2-4; no definite D call. Germline V CDR1 and CDR2: SGHTA, FQGNSA. V was pared by 0 bases and J by 1 base, with 13 bases between. The CDR3 has 17 amino acids.

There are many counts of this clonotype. In DNA form, the CDR3 reads TGTGCCAGCAGTTTCAGTAGCGGGAGTGGCACAGATACGCAGTATTTT. It specifies CASSFSSGSGTDTQYF. The chain employs TRBV12-3 or TRBV12-4 and TRBJ2-3; 9 bases align to TRBD2. The CDR3 length is 16 residues. The V segment lost 3 bases and the J segment 1 base; nucleotides outside the gene matches: 5.

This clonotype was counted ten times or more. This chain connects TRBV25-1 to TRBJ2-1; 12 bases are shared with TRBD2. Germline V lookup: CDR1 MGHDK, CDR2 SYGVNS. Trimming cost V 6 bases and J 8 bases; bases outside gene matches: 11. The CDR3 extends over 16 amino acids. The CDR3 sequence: CASSAGLAGGRYEQFF. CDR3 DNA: TGTGCCAGCAGCGCGGGCCTAGCGGGAGGGAGGTATGAGCAGTTCTTC.

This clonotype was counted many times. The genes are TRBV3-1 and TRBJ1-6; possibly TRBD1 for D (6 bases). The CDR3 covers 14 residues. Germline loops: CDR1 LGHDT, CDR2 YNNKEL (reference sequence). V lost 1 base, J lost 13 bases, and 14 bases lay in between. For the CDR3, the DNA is TGTGCCAGCAGCCAAGGGGGGCGGTCCAATCCCCTCCACTTT. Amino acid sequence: CASSQGGRSNPLHF.

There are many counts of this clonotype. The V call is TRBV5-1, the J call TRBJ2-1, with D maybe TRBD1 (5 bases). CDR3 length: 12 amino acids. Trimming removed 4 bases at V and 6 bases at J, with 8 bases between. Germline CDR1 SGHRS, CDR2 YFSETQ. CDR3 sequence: CASSVRGNEQFF. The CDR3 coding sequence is TGCGCCAGCAGCGTAAGGGGCAATGAGCAGTTCTTC. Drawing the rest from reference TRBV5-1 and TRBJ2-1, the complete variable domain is KAGVTQTPRYLIKTRGQQVTLSCSPISGHRSVSWYQQTPGQGLQFLFEYFSETQRNKGNFPGRFSGRQFSNSRSEMNVSTLELGDSALYLCASSVRGNEQFFGPGTRLTVL.

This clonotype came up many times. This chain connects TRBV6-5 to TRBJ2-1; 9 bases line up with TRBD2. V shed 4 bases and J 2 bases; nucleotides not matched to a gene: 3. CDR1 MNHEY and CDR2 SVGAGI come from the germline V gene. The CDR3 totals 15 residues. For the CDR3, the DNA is TGTGCCAGCAGTTGGGGCGGGAGGGCCTACAATGAGCAGTTCTTC. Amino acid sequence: CASSWGGRAYNEQFF.

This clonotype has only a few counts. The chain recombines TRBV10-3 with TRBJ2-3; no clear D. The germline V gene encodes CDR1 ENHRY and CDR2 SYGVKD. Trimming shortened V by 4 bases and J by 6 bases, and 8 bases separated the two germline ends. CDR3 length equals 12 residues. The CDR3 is CAISAGLDTQYF. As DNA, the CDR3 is TGTGCCATCAGTGCCGGGCTGGATACGCAGTATTTT.

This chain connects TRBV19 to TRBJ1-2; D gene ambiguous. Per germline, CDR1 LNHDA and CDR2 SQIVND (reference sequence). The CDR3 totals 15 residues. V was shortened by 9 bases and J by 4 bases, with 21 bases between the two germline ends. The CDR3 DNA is TGTGCCAGCAGACCATTGACGGACGAGGGCTATGGCTACACCTTC. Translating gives CASRPLTDEGYGYTF.

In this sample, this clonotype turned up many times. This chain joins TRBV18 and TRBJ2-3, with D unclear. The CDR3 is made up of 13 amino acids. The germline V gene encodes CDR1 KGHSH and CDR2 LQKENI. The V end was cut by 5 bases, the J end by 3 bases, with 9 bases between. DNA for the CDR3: TGTGCCAGCTCATACGGTCAAACAGATACGCAGTATTTT. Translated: CASSYGQTDTQYF.

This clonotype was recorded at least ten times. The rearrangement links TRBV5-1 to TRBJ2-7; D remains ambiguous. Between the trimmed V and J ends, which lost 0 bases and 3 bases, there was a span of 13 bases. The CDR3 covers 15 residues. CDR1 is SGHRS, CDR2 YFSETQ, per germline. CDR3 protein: CASSLVRSSNYEQYF. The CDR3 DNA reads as TGCGCCAGCAGCTTGGTGCGCAGTTCGAACTACGAGCAGTACTTC.

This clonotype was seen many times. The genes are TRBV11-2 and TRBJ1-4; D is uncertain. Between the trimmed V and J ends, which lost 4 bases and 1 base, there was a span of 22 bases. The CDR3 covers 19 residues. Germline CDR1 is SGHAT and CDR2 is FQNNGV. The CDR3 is CASSSLPSGGRGTNEKLFF. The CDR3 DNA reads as TGTGCCAGCAGCTCCCTCCCCTCGGGCGGGCGAGGAACTAATGAAAAACTGTTTTTT.

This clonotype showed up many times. The CDR3 is CASSYSLGTENTGELFF. The CDR3 DNA reads as TGTGCCAGCAGTTACTCTTTGGGGACAGAGAACACCGGGGAGCTGTTTTTT. The chain carries TRBV6-2 or TRBV6-3 and TRBJ2-2; TRBD1 agrees at 7 bases. The CDR3 covers 17 residues. From germline, CDR1 is MNHEY and CDR2 SVGEGT. V lost 0 bases to trimming and J lost 1 base; unmatched junction nucleotides: 5.

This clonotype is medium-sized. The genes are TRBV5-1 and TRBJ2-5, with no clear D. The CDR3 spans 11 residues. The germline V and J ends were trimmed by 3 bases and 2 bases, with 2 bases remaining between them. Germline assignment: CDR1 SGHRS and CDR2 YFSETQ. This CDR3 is CASSSQETQYF. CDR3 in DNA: TGCGCCAGCAGCTCTCAAGAGACCCAGTACTTC.

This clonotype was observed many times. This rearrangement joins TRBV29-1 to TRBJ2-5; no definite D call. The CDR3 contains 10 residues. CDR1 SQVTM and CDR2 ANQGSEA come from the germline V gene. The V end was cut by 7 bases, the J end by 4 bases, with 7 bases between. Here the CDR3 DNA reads TGCAGCGGAGGACCAGAGACCCAGTACTTC. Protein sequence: CSGGPETQYF.

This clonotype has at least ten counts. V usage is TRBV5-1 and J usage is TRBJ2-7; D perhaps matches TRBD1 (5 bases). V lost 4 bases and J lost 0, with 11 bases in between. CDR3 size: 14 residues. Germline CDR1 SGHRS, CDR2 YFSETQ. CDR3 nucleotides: TGCGCCAGCAGCGCAACAGGAAACTCCTACGAGCAGTACTTC. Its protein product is CASSATGNSYEQYF.

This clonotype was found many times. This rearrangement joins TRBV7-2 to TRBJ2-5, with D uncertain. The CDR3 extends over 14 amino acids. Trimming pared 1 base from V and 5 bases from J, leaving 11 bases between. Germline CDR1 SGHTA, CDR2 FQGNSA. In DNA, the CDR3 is TGTGCCAGCAGCTTAGTATCGGGTGGCGAGACCCAGTACTTC. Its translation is CASSLVSGGETQYF.

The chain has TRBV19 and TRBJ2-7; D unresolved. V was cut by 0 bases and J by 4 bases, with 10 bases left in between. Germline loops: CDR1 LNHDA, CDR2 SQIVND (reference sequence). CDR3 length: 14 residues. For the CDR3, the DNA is TGTGCCAGTAGTATAGAAGGAAGCTATTACGAGCAGTACTTC. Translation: CASSIEGSYYEQYF.

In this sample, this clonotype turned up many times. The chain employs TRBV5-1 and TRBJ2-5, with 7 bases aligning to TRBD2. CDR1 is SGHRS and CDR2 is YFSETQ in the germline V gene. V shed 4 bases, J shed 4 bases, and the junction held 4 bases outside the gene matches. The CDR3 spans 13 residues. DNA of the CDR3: TGCGCCAGCAGCCGTCCGGGAGGAGAGACCCAGTACTTC. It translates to CASSRPGGETQYF.

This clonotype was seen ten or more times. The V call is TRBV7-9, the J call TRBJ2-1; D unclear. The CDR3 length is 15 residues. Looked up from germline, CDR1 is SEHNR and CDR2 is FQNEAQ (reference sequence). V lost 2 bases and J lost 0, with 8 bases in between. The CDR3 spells CASSLTESSYNEQFF. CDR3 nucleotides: TGTGCCAGCAGCTTAACGGAGAGCTCCTACAATGAGCAGTTCTTC.

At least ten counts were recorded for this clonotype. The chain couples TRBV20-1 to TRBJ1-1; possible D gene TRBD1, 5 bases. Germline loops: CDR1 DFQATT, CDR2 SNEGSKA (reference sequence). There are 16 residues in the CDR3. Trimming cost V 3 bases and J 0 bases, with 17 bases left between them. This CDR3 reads CSASDPAEGMNTEAFF. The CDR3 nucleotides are TGCAGTGCTAGCGACCCGGCGGAGGGGATGAACACTGAAGCTTTCTTT.

The DNA for the CDR3 is TGTGCCAGCAGCTCTGGACAGGGGCGTCATCAGCCCCAGCATTTT. Translation gives CASSSGQGRHQPQHF. The chain recombines TRBV7-2 with TRBJ1-5; 9 bases fit TRBD1. CDR3 length equals 15 residues. V trimming: 4 bases; J trimming: 5 bases; junction bases outside the gene matches: 6. From germline, CDR1 is SGHTA and CDR2 FQGNSA.

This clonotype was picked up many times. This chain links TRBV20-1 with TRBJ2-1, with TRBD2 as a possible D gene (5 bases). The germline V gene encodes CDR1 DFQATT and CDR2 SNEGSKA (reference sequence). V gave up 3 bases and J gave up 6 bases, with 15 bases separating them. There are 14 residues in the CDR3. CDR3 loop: CSASREPILNEQFF. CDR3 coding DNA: TGCAGTGCTAGCCGGGAACCAATCCTCAATGAGCAGTTCTTC.